This T cell receptor (beta chain) was recorded in a study of T cells in Graves' hyperthyroidism and ophthalmopathy. Whole-study results and caveats: Model output signaled ophthalmopathy a median around 5.9 months ahead of onset.

Exclusion followed for patients with uncontrolled infection, other autoimmune disease, pregnancy or lactation. About this clonotype: Antigen specificity is unknown.

Amplification of TCR beta CDR3 regions was performed using RNA transcripts as template. TCR CDR3 regions were first amplified by RT-PCR with HTBI primers. TCRdb used MiXCR to reprocess the multiplex PCR reads, holding one entry per CDR3 protein. Of some 650,000 distinct CDR3 sequences listed, around 15% were seen once; the top ten hold roughly 3.3%. The V end lost 10 bases, the J end lost 9 bases, and 16 bases lay between the germline ends. From germline, CDR1 is ENHRY and CDR2 SYGVKD. CDR3 size: 13 residues. V usage is TRBV10-3 and J usage is TRBJ1-6; the D gene is possibly TRBD1 (5 bases). The receptor was isolated from a woman in her thirties or forties with Graves' ophthalmopathy. What was sequenced was blood. CDR3 DNA: TGTGCCACCCGGGGGGAGGTAGGTTCACCCCTCCACTTT. It yields the protein CATRGEVGSPLHF.